Given below is one T cell receptor (beta chain) in context. Its specificity is not known. V lost 0 bases, J lost 1 base, and 7 bases lay in between. This CDR3 contains 15 residues. Per the germline V gene, CDR1 is SGHRS and CDR2 is YFSETQ. The data are from a study of lymphopenia after photon versus proton radiotherapy. Data came from immunoSEQ multiplex PCR; TCRdb stores just in-frame clones and leaves some out. This repertoire shows 68,000 or so clones, more than 75% found once; its top ten account for approximately 2.9%. Study conclusions and caveats: Survival link was tested only in deceased patients; proton benefit remains a possibility. After the lymphocyte nadir, photon-treated repertoires showed oligoclonal expansion, especially of CD8+ Temra cells.

The sequences come from peripheral blood, collected from a patient treated with photon-based radiotherapy. This sequence originates from a woman between 65 and 79 years old with pancreatic cancer. V gene TRBV5-1 combines with J gene TRBJ2-2, with a tentative D call TRBD2 (5 bases). The CDR3 DNA is TGCGCCAGCAGCTTGGAGGCGGGGAACACCGGGGAGCTGTTTTTT. This codes for CASSLEAGNTGELFF.